The 28 T cell receptor beta chains below come from one sample, sequenced in a study of T cell responses to AZD1222 COVID-19 vaccine (dated by TCRdb to about 2021). Libraries were made using the immunoSEQ multiplex PCR assay. In its TCRdb copy, this immuneACCESS table keeps in-frame sequences only and misses some clones. Where compared with another copy, unresolved V genes explain less than half of these, and the others have no known cause. Within this sample are 200,000 to 250,000 clones, with around 94% of them counted one time only. Clones ranked in the top ten supply approximately 1.7% of the sample. Taken with the paper, the label for time point translates to: about 28 days (+/-7) after the second vaccine dose. The sample's treatment or condition label, in plain terms: meningococcal conjugate vaccine given as trial control. The source material was peripheral blood, sampled 28 days after the second dose of the MenACWY control vaccine. The receptor source for this set is an adult who received the MenACWY meningococcal vaccine as a control.

The V gene is TRBV28, the J gene TRBJ1-1; perhaps TRBD1 as D (6 bases). The V end was cut by 7 bases, the J end by 5 bases, with 14 bases between. This CDR3 has 13 residues. Germline V gene sequence: CDR1 MDHEN, CDR2 SYDVKM. The CDR3: CASTIPRGTEAFF. CDR3 nucleotides: TGTGCCAGCACCATTCCAAGGGGGACTGAAGCTTTCTTT.

The chain joins TRBV6-5 to TRBJ1-4; 8 bases agree with TRBD1. CDR1 and CDR2 (germline): MNHEY, SVGAGI. With 6 bases clipped from V and 8 bases from J, the junction kept 5 bases outside the gene matches. CDR3 length: 13 residues. CDR3 loop: CASRGTGKEKLFF. In nucleotides, the CDR3 is TGTGCCAGCAGGGGGACAGGAAAAGAAAAACTGTTTTTT.

The rearrangement uses TRBV4-3 and TRBJ1-3; TRBD1 matches at 7 bases. Germline V gives CDR1 LGHNA, CDR2 YSLEER. The ends lost 1 base at V and 2 bases at J; junction bases unmatched: 2. This CDR3 is built from 15 residues. The CDR3 loop is CASSQGGGAGNTIYF. CDR3 coding DNA: TGCGCCAGCAGCCAAGGAGGGGGCGCTGGAAACACCATATATTTT.

Concerning this clone itself: This CDR3 is also generated by other DNA sequences in the sample. This chain links TRBV24-1 with TRBJ2-2; D ambiguous. Germline V lookup: CDR1 KGHDR, CDR2 SFDVKD. Trimming left V 3 bases short and J 4 bases short, with 8 bases between. The CDR3 consists of 14 residues. The CDR3 nucleotides read TGTGCCACCAGTGATCTAGGCGGCACCGGGGAGCTGTTTTTT. Its translation is CATSDLGGTGELFF.

V gene TRBV25-1 combines with J gene TRBJ1-2; weak D call: TRBD1 (5 bases). Trimming cost V 3 bases and J 6 bases, with 11 bases left between them. Germline CDR1 is MGHDK and CDR2 is SYGVNS. CDR3 length: 13 amino acids. As DNA, the CDR3 is TGTGCCAGCAGTGAGACCCGCAGGGATGGCTACACCTTC. Translation gives CASSETRRDGYTF.

V gene TRBV30 combines with J gene TRBJ1-2; D may be TRBD1 (5 bases). The CDR3 sequence is 14 residues long. The V gene lost 3 bases and the J gene lost 2 bases, with 13 bases spanning the gap. The germline V gene encodes CDR1 GTSNPN and CDR2 SVGIG (reference sequence). CDR3 in amino acids: CAWRGTGGNYGYTF. CDR3 sequence (DNA): TGTGCCTGGAGGGGGACGGGGGGGAACTATGGCTACACCTTC.

This clone was recorded once. The CDR3 region has the DNA TGCGCCAGCAGCATTCCGACAGGGGATGGGGATACGCAGTATTTT. Translation gives CASSIPTGDGDTQYF. The chain uses TRBV5-1 and TRBJ2-3; 8 bases line up with TRBD1. V lost 4 bases to trimming and J lost 6 bases; unmatched junction nucleotides: 10. There are 15 residues in the CDR3. The germline CDR1 and CDR2 sequences are SGHRS and YFSETQ.

This clone has a single count. The chain recombines TRBV19 with TRBJ1-1, with D possibly TRBD1 on 5 matching bases. Trimming shortened V by 1 base and J by 5 bases, and 17 bases separated the two germline ends. Germline lookup yields CDR1 LNHDA and CDR2 SQIVND (reference sequence). The CDR3 covers 16 residues. Written as DNA, the CDR3 is TGTGCCAGTAGTATAGCCCGGGGTCAGGGAAGGACTGAAGCTTTCTTT. Residues: CASSIARGQGRTEAFF.

This rearrangement joins TRBV19 to TRBJ2-4; no reliable D call. The CDR3 covers 12 residues. V lost 0 bases and J 7 bases, leaving 4 bases between the germline ends. The V gene's germline CDR1 is LNHDA and CDR2 SQIVND (reference sequence). For the CDR3, the DNA is TGTGCCAGTAGTATAGATCAGAACATTCAGTACTTC. This codes for CASSIDQNIQYF.

The count of this clone is one. This rearrangement joins TRBV11-2 to TRBJ2-7; TRBD2 might be the D (6 bases). The CDR3 has 14 residues. V lost 1 base and J lost 4, with 11 bases in between. The germline CDR1 and CDR2 sequences are SGHAT and FQNNGV. CDR3 sequence reads: CASSLGISGYEQYF. The DNA for the CDR3 is TGTGCCAGCAGCTTAGGAATCAGCGGGTACGAGCAGTACTTC.

The rearrangement joins TRBV5-6 to TRBJ2-2; 8 bases fit TRBD1. The V and J ends lost 7 bases and 4 bases, in that order; junction bases with no gene match: 9. Germline V gene sequence: CDR1 SGHDT, CDR2 YYEEEE. The CDR3 is made up of 15 amino acids. The CDR3 sequence is CASGQGAYGTGELFF. CDR3 nucleotide sequence: TGTGCCAGCGGCCAGGGGGCTTATGGCACCGGGGAGCTGTTTTTT.

This chain uses TRBV25-1 with TRBJ1-2, with TRBD1 matching 9 bases. The V gene end was trimmed by 4 bases and the J gene end by 3 bases; junction bases not matched to a gene: 6. The CDR3 spans 15 residues. Germline V gene data show CDR1 as MGHDK and CDR2 as SYGVNS. CDR3 coding DNA: TGTGCCAGCAGTGGCCGGGACAGGGATTACTATGGCTACACCTTC. Translating it yields CASSGRDRDYYGYTF.

This chain connects TRBV19 to TRBJ1-2; D is ambiguous. CDR3 length: 16 residues. CDR1 and CDR2 (germline): LNHDA, SQIVND (reference sequence). V shed 5 bases and J shed 0 bases, with 16 bases lying between them. The CDR3 sequence: CASSRSVEVPNYGYTF. For the CDR3, the DNA is TGTGCCAGTAGTCGAAGTGTAGAGGTACCTAACTATGGCTACACCTTC.

The rearrangement links TRBV19 to TRBJ1-5, with a tentative D call TRBD1 (6 bases). Trimming removed 5 bases from V and 6 bases from J, with 11 bases in between. CDR1 is LNHDA, CDR2 SQIVND, per germline (reference sequence). The CDR3 has 13 amino acids. This CDR3 is CASSQGWSQPQHF. The DNA for the CDR3 is TGTGCCAGTAGTCAGGGGTGGTCTCAGCCCCAGCATTTT.

V usage is TRBV30 and J usage is TRBJ1-1, with D possibly TRBD1 on 6 matching bases. The CDR3 loop spans 16 amino acids. V lost 2 bases and J lost 3, with 19 bases in between. Germline V gene sequence: CDR1 GTSNPN, CDR2 SVGIG (reference sequence). This CDR3 reads CAWSPTSEAGDTEAFF. The CDR3 nucleotides are TGTGCCTGGAGTCCGACTTCCGAGGCAGGGGACACTGAAGCTTTCTTT.

The gene calls are TRBV7-8 and TRBJ2-5; 7 bases fit TRBD2. The CDR3 has 15 amino acids. V lost 2 bases and J lost 2; bases outside the gene matches: 5. CDR1 and CDR2 from the germline V gene are SGHVS and FQNEAQ. The CDR3 bases are TGTGCCAGCAGCTTACAGGGTAGCGGGCAAGAGACCCAGTACTTC. Translated, it gives CASSLQGSGQETQYF.

The chain joins TRBV7-2 to TRBJ2-3; 7 bases line up with TRBD2. There are 17 residues in the CDR3. V trimming: 2 bases; J trimming: 6 bases; junction bases outside the gene matches: 14. CDR1 is SGHTA, CDR2 FQGNSA, per germline. CDR3 bases: TGTGCCAGCAGCTTACCGCGACTAGCTAGTAGTAGGGATACGCAGTATTTT. Encoded protein: CASSLPRLASSRDTQYF. Together with reference TRBV7-2 and TRBJ2-3, the CDR3 gives the full variable domain: GAGVSQSPSNKVTEKGKDVELRCDPISGHTALYWYRQSLGQGLEFLIYFQGNSAPDKSGLPSDRFSAERTGGSVSTLTIQRTQQEDSAVYLCASSLPRLASSRDTQYFGPGTRLTVL.

The chain carries TRBV4-1 and TRBJ2-3, with D possibly being TRBD2 (6 bases). Trimming left V 0 bases short and J 5 bases short, with 9 bases between. The CDR3 is made up of 14 amino acids. Germline V lookup: CDR1 MGHRA, CDR2 YSYEKL. As DNA, the CDR3 is TGCGCCAGCAGCCAAGATGTCGGGGGAGATACGCAGTATTTT. This sequence encodes CASSQDVGGDTQYF.

The chain employs TRBV29-1 and TRBJ2-5; maybe TRBD2 (6 bases). Germline CDR1 reads SQVTM; CDR2 reads ANQGSEA. This CDR3 comprises 15 residues. V gave up 5 bases and J gave up 3 bases, with 19 bases separating them. The CDR3 DNA follows: TGCAGCGTTCTACCTCTGGGGGGACCTAAAGAGACCCAGTACTTC. This sequence encodes CSVLPLGGPKETQYF.

The chain joins TRBV7-9 to TRBJ1-5; D is uncertain. This CDR3 has 14 amino acids. V was trimmed by 6 bases and J by 3 bases, leaving 12 bases between them. From germline, CDR1 is SEHNR and CDR2 FQNEAQ (reference sequence). In nucleotides, the CDR3 is TGTGCCAGCAGTGCGGACGGCTACAATCAGCCCCAGCATTTT. Protein sequence: CASSADGYNQPQHF.

This chain links TRBV6-2 or TRBV6-3 with TRBJ2-7, with 9 bases lining up with TRBD2. Germline V gene lookup returns CDR1 MNHEY and CDR2 SVGEGT. V shed 5 bases and J 0 bases; nucleotides not matched to a gene: 14. This CDR3 region has 18 residues. For the CDR3, the DNA is TGTGCCAGCAGTACCCTTCGGAGTAGCGGGAGAATCTCCTACGAGCAGTACTTC. Its protein product is CASSTLRSSGRISYEQYF.

For this clone: The same CDR3 is also encoded by other DNA sequences in this sample. V and J are TRBV2 and TRBJ1-1; 8 bases fit TRBD1. The germline V gene has CDR1 SNHLY and CDR2 FYNNEI. With V trimmed by 4 bases and J by 4 bases, 2 bases remained unmatched. This CDR3 comprises 13 residues. The CDR3 protein is CASSGQGSTEAFF. In DNA, the CDR3 is TGTGCCAGCAGTGGACAGGGGAGCACTGAAGCTTTCTTT.

This chain connects TRBV11-2 to TRBJ2-4, with TRBD2 identical over 11 bases. V dropped 5 bases and J dropped 0; count of bases not matched to a gene: 6. The CDR3 has 17 residues. Per the germline V gene, CDR1 is SGHAT and CDR2 is FQNNGV. DNA for the CDR3: TGTGCCAGCAGCATGACTAGCGGGGCCCTAGCCAAAAACATTCAGTACTTC. Amino acids: CASSMTSGALAKNIQYF.

This clone was seen a single time. The rearrangement joins TRBV7-9 to TRBJ1-2; the D is unclear. Germline V gene sequence: CDR1 SEHNR, CDR2 FQNEAQ (reference sequence). Trimming removed 5 bases at V and 3 bases at J, with 4 bases between. The CDR3 runs 11 residues. The DNA for the CDR3 is TGTGCCAGCAGCAGCCACTATGGCTACACCTTC. Translating gives CASSSHYGYTF.

This clone has just one count. At one end, the junction sequence differs from germline, possibly due to a read error. The V call is TRBV7-2, the J call TRBJ2-3; no reliable D call. CDR3 length equals 19 residues. Germline loops: CDR1 SGHTA, CDR2 FQGNSA. CDR3 loop: CACSFRTPPGFSSTDTQYF. The CDR3 DNA reads as TGTGCCTGCAGCTTTAGAACCCCACCCGGGTTCTCTAGCACAGATACGCAGTATTTT.

This clone was detected only once. The rearrangement uses TRBV6-2 or TRBV6-3 and TRBJ1-1; tentatively, D is TRBD1 (6 bases). The V gene lost 3 bases and the J gene lost 4 bases, with 12 bases spanning the gap. The CDR3 is 14 amino acids. CDR1 is MNHEY and CDR2 is SVGEGT in the germline V gene. DNA for the CDR3: TGTGCCAGCAGTTATGGGGGGGCTGGCACTGAAGCTTTCTTT. Translating it yields CASSYGGAGTEAFF.

V is TRBV21-1 and J is TRBJ2-1. TRBV21-1 is designated a pseudogene. The CDR3 loop spans 13 amino acids. The DNA of the CDR3 is TGTGCCAGCAGCAAGGCTCCCCGGCATGAGCAGTTCTTC. Translation: CASSKAPRHEQFF.

This chain joins TRBV29-1 and TRBJ2-2; 10 bases map to TRBD1. CDR3 length: 13 amino acids. Germline-derived CDR1 and CDR2 are SQVTM and ANQGSEA. V lost 7 bases, J lost 5 bases, and 4 bases stayed unmatched. In DNA, the CDR3 is TGCAGCGCGGGACAGGGGCTAACCGGGGAGCTGTTTTTT. Protein product: CSAGQGLTGELFF.